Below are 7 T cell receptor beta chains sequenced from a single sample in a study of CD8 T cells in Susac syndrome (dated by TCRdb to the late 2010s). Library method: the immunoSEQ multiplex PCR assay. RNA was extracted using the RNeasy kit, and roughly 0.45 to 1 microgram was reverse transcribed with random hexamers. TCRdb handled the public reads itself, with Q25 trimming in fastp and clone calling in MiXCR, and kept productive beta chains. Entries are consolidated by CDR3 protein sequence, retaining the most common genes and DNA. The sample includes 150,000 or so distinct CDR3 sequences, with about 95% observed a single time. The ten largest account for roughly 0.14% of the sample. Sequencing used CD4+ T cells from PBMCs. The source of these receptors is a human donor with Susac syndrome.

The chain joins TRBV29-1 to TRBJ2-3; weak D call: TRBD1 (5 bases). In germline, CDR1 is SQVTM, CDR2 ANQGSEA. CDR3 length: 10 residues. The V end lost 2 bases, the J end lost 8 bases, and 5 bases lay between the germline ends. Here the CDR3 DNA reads TGCAGCGTTGAACAGGGTACGCAGTATTTT. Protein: CSVEQGTQYF.

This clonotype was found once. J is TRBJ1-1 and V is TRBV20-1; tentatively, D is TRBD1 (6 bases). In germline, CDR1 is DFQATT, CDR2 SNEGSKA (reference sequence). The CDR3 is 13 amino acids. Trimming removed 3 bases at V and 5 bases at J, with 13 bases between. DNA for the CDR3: TGCAGTGCTAGCGGGGGGCGCGGAACTGAAGCTTTCTTT. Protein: CSASGGRGTEAFF.

The CDR3 loop is CASRDTYNEQFF. The DNA for the CDR3 is TGTGCCAGCCGGGACACCTACAATGAGCAGTTCTTC. This chain connects TRBV7-3 to TRBJ2-1, with D possibly TRBD1 on 6 matching bases. The CDR3 totals 12 residues. V was trimmed by 8 bases and J by 2 bases, leaving 7 bases between them. From germline, CDR1 is SGHTA and CDR2 FQGTGA.

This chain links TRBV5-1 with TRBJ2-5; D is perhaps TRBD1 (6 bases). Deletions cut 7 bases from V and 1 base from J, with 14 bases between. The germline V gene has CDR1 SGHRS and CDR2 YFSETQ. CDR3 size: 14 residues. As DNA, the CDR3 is TGCGCCAGCGCGAACGTGGACAGCCAAGAGACCCAGTACTTC. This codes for CASANVDSQETQYF.

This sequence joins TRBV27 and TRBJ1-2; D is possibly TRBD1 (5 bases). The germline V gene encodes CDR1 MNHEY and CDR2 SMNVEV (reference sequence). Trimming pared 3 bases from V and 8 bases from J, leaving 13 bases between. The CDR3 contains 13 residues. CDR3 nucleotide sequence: TGTGCCAGCAGTTTCTCCGGGGCGCGAGGCTACACCTTC. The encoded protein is CASSFSGARGYTF.

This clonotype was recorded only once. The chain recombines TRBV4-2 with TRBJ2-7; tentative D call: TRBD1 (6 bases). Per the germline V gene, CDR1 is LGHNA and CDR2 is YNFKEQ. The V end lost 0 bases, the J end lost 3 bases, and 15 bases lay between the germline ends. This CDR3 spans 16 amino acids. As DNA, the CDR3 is TGTGCCAGCAGCCAAGATTCCTCGGGACACATCTACGAGCAGTACTTC. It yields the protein CASSQDSSGHIYEQYF.

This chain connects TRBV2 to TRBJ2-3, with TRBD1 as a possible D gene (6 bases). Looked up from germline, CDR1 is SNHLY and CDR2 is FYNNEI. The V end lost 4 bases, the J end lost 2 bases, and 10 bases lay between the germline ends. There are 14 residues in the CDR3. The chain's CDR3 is CASSVQGITDTQYF. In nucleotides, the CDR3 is TGTGCCAGCAGTGTGCAGGGGATCACAGATACGCAGTATTTT.